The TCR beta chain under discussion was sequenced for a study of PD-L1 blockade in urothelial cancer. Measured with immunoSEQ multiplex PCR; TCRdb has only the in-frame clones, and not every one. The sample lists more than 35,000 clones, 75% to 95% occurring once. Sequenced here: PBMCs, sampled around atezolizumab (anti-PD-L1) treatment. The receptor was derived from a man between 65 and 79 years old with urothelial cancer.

The CDR3 DNA follows: TGTGCCAGTAGTACAACATCCTCAGATACGCAGTATTTT. Protein: CASSTTSSDTQYF. The V call is TRBV19, the J call TRBJ2-3; D gene unclear. Trimming removed 4 bases from V and 4 bases from J, with 9 bases in between. Per germline, CDR1 LNHDA and CDR2 SQIVND (reference sequence). This CDR3 contains 13 residues. The full variable domain, in which reference TRBV19 and TRBJ2-3 provide the parts outside the CDR3, is DGGITQSPKYLFRKEGQNVTLSCEQNLNHDAMYWYRQDPGQGLRLIYYSQIVNDFQKGDIAEGYSVSREKKESFPLTVTSAQKNPTAFYLCASSTTSSDTQYFGPGTRLTVL.